What follows describes a single T cell receptor (beta chain). Its antigen is still unknown. This entry belongs to a study of blood T cells in healthy people across ages. Findings and caveats of the study: Donor CMV status, an unknown factor, possibly confounded changes in expanded clonotypes.

With a J-beta primer mix and a sample-barcoded 5' primer, a second PCR ran 7 to 11 cycles. TCRdb passed the 5' RACE reads through MiXCR, listing each CDR3 protein once. The sample records about 1.5 million distinct CDR3 sequences, less than 45% being singletons. Material for sequencing was blood. The receptor comes from a woman aged 18-29 years in good health.

CDR3 nucleotides: TGTGCCAGCAGCTTAGTTGACCTAGCGGGAGTAGTCGGGCAGTTCTTC. Its translation is CASSLVDLAGVVGQFF. The chain recombines TRBV11-2 with TRBJ2-1; 10 bases fit TRBD2. This CDR3 comprises 16 residues. Germline CDR1 is SGHAT and CDR2 is FQNNGV. The V gene end was trimmed by 1 base and the J gene end by 12 bases; junction bases not matched to a gene: 12.